These T cell receptor beta chains were read from a single sample in a study of T cell repertoires in cytomegalovirus infection. Each CDR3 protein is one row after TCRdb ran MiXCR on the reads. The sample contains under 500,000 distinct CDR3 sequences, roughly 42% of which appear only once. For these receptors, no antigen is known. The material sequenced was cultured PBMCs, taken from culture after CMV antigen stimulation. The receptors were gathered from a human donor in good health (CMV status not recorded). Some clones in this sample may be carry-over from other donors' samples. Each CDR3 is given with its conserved first and last residue. Fields, in order: V gene, J gene, D gene, clone size, CDR3 DNA, CDR3 protein. The D gene is left open where the match is weak. Size is omitted from some rows. Given values are once, few, many or a class for expanded clones.

V gene: TRBV7-9; J gene: TRBJ2-7; D gene: TRBD1; clone size: NA; CDR3 DNA: TGTGCCAGCAGCTCCCCCAGGACAGGGGGCTACGAGCAGTACTTC; CDR3 protein: CASSSPRTGGYEQYF
V gene: TRBV6-2/TRBV6-3; J gene: TRBJ2-2; D gene: NA; clone size: NA; CDR3 DNA: TGTGCCAGCAGTTACGGAGCTAGCCCCGGGGAGCTGTTTTTT; CDR3 protein: CASSYGASPGELFF
V gene: TRBV28; J gene: TRBJ2-1; D gene: TRBD1; clone size: NA; CDR3 DNA: TGTGCCAGCACCCCTAGGGGGCAGGGGAGCAGTGAGCAGTTCTTC; CDR3 protein: CASTPRGQGSSEQFF
V gene: TRBV6-6; J gene: TRBJ2-1; D gene: NA; clone size: NA; CDR3 DNA: TGTGCCAGCGCCTACGCCCGGGGGCGTTACAATGAGCAGTTCTTC; CDR3 protein: CASAYARGRYNEQFF
V gene: TRBV29-1; J gene: TRBJ2-7; D gene: NA; clone size: NA; CDR3 DNA: TGCAGCGTTGAAGCCCCACAGGGCGGCGAGCAGTACTTC; CDR3 protein: CSVEAPQGGEQYF
V gene: TRBV24-1; J gene: TRBJ2-5; D gene: NA; clone size: NA; CDR3 DNA: TGTGCCACCAGTGCCCCCCTCGGGGGTGCCCAAGAGACCCAGTACTTC; CDR3 protein: CATSAPLGGAQETQYF
V gene: TRBV19; J gene: TRBJ2-3; D gene: TRBD2; clone size: few; CDR3 DNA: TGTGCCAGTAGTATGATGTCTAGCGGGAACACAGATACGCAGTATTTT; CDR3 protein: CASSMMSSGNTDTQYF
V gene: TRBV7-2; J gene: TRBJ2-2; D gene: TRBD2; clone size: few; CDR3 DNA: TGTGCCAGCACCTCGGGGGGAGAACCCAGAAGGGAGCTGTTTTTT; CDR3 protein: CASTSGGEPRRELFF
V gene: TRBV7-2; J gene: TRBJ2-3; D gene: TRBD2; clone size: NA; CDR3 DNA: TGTGCCAGCAGCTCAACTCGGGGGGGCGTAGATACGCAGTATTTT; CDR3 protein: CASSSTRGGVDTQYF
V gene: TRBV7-2; J gene: TRBJ2-1; D gene: TRBD2; clone size: NA; CDR3 DNA: TGTGCCAGCAGCTTTAGCGGGGGGGCGTATGAGCAGTTCTTC; CDR3 protein: CASSFSGGAYEQFF
V gene: TRBV6-6; J gene: TRBJ2-1; D gene: TRBD1; clone size: few; CDR3 DNA: TGTGCCAGCAAATGGGACAGGGCGGGCGGTGAGCAGTTCTTC; CDR3 protein: CASKWDRAGGEQFF
V gene: TRBV12-3/TRBV12-4; J gene: TRBJ1-1; D gene: TRBD1; clone size: NA; CDR3 DNA: TGTGCCAGCAGGCCCCCCCAGACAGGGCCGAACACTGAAGCTTTCTTT; CDR3 protein: CASRPPQTGPNTEAFF
V gene: TRBV7-8; J gene: TRBJ2-1; D gene: TRBD1; clone size: NA; CDR3 DNA: TGTGCCAGCAGCTCTAACACGGGACAGGGGGCGATGGGGGAGCAGTTCTTC; CDR3 protein: CASSSNTGQGAMGEQFF
V gene: TRBV7-2; J gene: TRBJ1-2; D gene: NA; clone size: few; CDR3 DNA: TGTGCCAGCAGCCCGATAACAGGGAAACATGGCTACACCTTC; CDR3 protein: CASSPITGKHGYTF
V gene: TRBV11-2; J gene: TRBJ2-7; D gene: NA; clone size: few; CDR3 DNA: TGTGCCAGCAGCCCACTCGACAGTTACGAGCAGTACTTC; CDR3 protein: CASSPLDSYEQYF
V gene: TRBV12-3/TRBV12-4; J gene: TRBJ2-7; D gene: NA; clone size: NA; CDR3 DNA: TGTGCCAGCAGTTTCGAGGGCTCCTCGGACGAGCAGTACTTC; CDR3 protein: CASSFEGSSDEQYF
V gene: TRBV6-2/TRBV6-3; J gene: TRBJ1-1; D gene: NA; clone size: NA; CDR3 DNA: TGTGCCAGCAGTAAAACAGGGAGCACTGAAGCTTTCTTT; CDR3 protein: CASSKTGSTEAFF
V gene: TRBV3-1; J gene: TRBJ2-7; D gene: NA; clone size: few; CDR3 DNA: TGTGCCAGCAGCCAAGACCCACAGGCGGACGAGCAGTACTTC; CDR3 protein: CASSQDPQADEQYF
V gene: TRBV6-2/TRBV6-3; J gene: TRBJ2-1; D gene: NA; clone size: NA; CDR3 DNA: TGTGCCAGCAGTTATTCGGAGGGTCTATTCTACAATGAGCAGTTCTTC; CDR3 protein: CASSYSEGLFYNEQFF
V gene: TRBV5-5; J gene: TRBJ1-6; D gene: NA; clone size: NA; CDR3 DNA: TGTGCCAGCAGCTTCGGATTAGGGAACCAACCCCTCCACTTT; CDR3 protein: CASSFGLGNQPLHF
V gene: TRBV12-3/TRBV12-4; J gene: TRBJ2-2; D gene: NA; clone size: NA; CDR3 DNA: TGTGCCAGCAGTTTACGGCGGGGTAGCACCGGGGAGCTGTTTTTT; CDR3 protein: CASSLRRGSTGELFF
V gene: TRBV4-3; J gene: TRBJ1-4; D gene: NA; clone size: few; CDR3 DNA: TGCGCCAGCAGCCAAGAGACGGGGTTCGCTAATGAAAAACTGTTTTTT; CDR3 protein: CASSQETGFANEKLFF